This is a list of T cell receptor beta chains from one sample in a study of blood T cell repertoires in COVID-19. Only in-frame clones appear in the TCRdb table, and some are missing; sequencing was by immunoSEQ multiplex PCR. The table has around 100,000 clones, nearly 90% seen once. The specimen sequenced was peripheral blood. Every receptor here comes from a woman aged 70 to 79 who had recovered from COVID-19. CDR3s include the opening cysteine and the closing phenylalanine or tryptophan. The D gene is left open where the match is weak. Clone size, where shown, is once, few, many, or a class for clones that have expanded.

clone_size: .
v_call: TRBV5-1
d_call: TRBD2
j_call: TRBJ2-5
cdr3_aa: CASSLRLAGAGGTQYF
cdr3_nt: TGCGCCAGCAGCTTAAGACTAGCGGGGGCCGGTGGGACCCAGTACTTC

clone_size: .
v_call: TRBV18
d_call: .
j_call: TRBJ1-2
cdr3_aa: CASSPRDYGYTF
cdr3_nt: TGTGCCAGCTCGCCCAGGGACTATGGCTACACCTTC

clone_size: few
v_call: TRBV7-3
d_call: .
j_call: TRBJ1-2
cdr3_aa: CASSLVAGRYGYTF
cdr3_nt: TGTGCCAGCAGCTTAGTTGCAGGGCGCTATGGCTACACCTTC

clone_size: .
v_call: TRBV7-9
d_call: TRBD1
j_call: TRBJ1-2
cdr3_aa: CASSLGGTGGLGYTF
cdr3_nt: TGTGCCAGCAGCTTAGGGGGGACAGGGGGCCTTGGCTACACCTTC

clone_size: once
v_call: TRBV19
d_call: .
j_call: TRBJ1-2
cdr3_aa: CASRTDSNYGYTF
cdr3_nt: TGTGCCAGCAGGACAGACTCGAACTATGGCTACACCTTC

clone_size: once
v_call: TRBV6-1
d_call: TRBD2
j_call: TRBJ2-5
cdr3_aa: CASSEWGTSGRASVRTQYF
cdr3_nt: TGTGCCAGCAGTGAATGGGGGACTAGCGGGAGGGCCTCCGTAAGGACCCAGTACTTC

clone_size: .
v_call: TRBV9
d_call: .
j_call: TRBJ1-5
cdr3_aa: CASSVEGGGQPQHF
cdr3_nt: TGTGCCAGCAGCGTAGAGGGGGGGGGTCAGCCCCAGCATTTT

clone_size: .
v_call: TRBV6-5
d_call: TRBD1
j_call: TRBJ2-7
cdr3_aa: CASATGFAYEQYF
cdr3_nt: TGTGCCAGCGCGACAGGGTTTGCTTACGAGCAGTACTTC

clone_size: .
v_call: TRBV5-5
d_call: .
j_call: TRBJ1-1
cdr3_aa: CASSLVGRNTEAFF
cdr3_nt: TGTGCCAGCAGCTTGGTTGGGAGGAACACTGAAGCTTTCTTT

clone_size: .
v_call: TRBV4-1
d_call: .
j_call: TRBJ1-1
cdr3_aa: CASSQPWGVTEAFF
cdr3_nt: TGCGCCAGCAGCCAACCGTGGGGAGTCACTGAAGCTTTCTTT

clone_size: .
v_call: TRBV5-4
d_call: .
j_call: TRBJ1-1
cdr3_aa: CASWTVNTEAFF
cdr3_nt: TGTGCCAGCTGGACTGTGAACACTGAAGCTTTCTTT

clone_size: .
v_call: TRBV7-2
d_call: .
j_call: TRBJ2-5
cdr3_aa: CASSLASQGGSRSQYF
cdr3_nt: TGTGCCAGCAGCTTAGCGTCTCAGGGGGGCTCAAGAAGCCAGTACTTC

clone_size: .
v_call: TRBV7-6
d_call: .
j_call: TRBJ1-2
cdr3_aa: CASSRATGNANYGYTF
cdr3_nt: TGTGCCAGCAGCCGCGCTACGGGGAACGCTAACTATGGCTACACCTTC

clone_size: many
v_call: TRBV28
d_call: TRBD2
j_call: TRBJ2-1
cdr3_aa: CASRIAGSYNEQFF
cdr3_nt: TGTGCCAGCAGAATAGCGGGAAGCTACAATGAGCAGTTCTTC

clone_size: .
v_call: TRBV19
d_call: .
j_call: TRBJ1-3
cdr3_aa: CASRRAAIQGNTIYF
cdr3_nt: TGTGCCAGTAGGAGGGCGGCCATCCAGGGAAACACCATATATTTT

clone_size: .
v_call: TRBV5-1
d_call: .
j_call: TRBJ2-7
cdr3_aa: CASSLEGLLSYEQYF
cdr3_nt: TGCGCCAGCAGCTTGGAGGGACTGCTTTCCTACGAGCAGTACTTC

clone_size: few
v_call: TRBV9
d_call: TRBD2
j_call: TRBJ2-7
cdr3_aa: CASSVDSTSGIYEQYF
cdr3_nt: TGTGCCAGCAGCGTAGATTCGACTAGCGGTATCTACGAGCAGTACTTC

clone_size: .
v_call: TRBV5-4
d_call: TRBD1
j_call: TRBJ2-7
cdr3_aa: CASSSPGQGASYEQYF
cdr3_nt: TGTGCCAGCAGTTCTCCGGGACAGGGGGCATCCTACGAGCAGTACTTC

clone_size: .
v_call: TRBV5-1
d_call: TRBD1
j_call: TRBJ1-2
cdr3_aa: CASSSGTGNYGYTF
cdr3_nt: TGCGCCAGCAGCTCCGGGACAGGGAACTATGGCTACACCTTC

clone_size: .
v_call: TRBV7-6
d_call: .
j_call: TRBJ2-2
cdr3_aa: CASSLGASFGGELFF
cdr3_nt: TGTGCCAGCAGCTTAGGAGCCTCATTCGGCGGGGAGCTGTTTTTT

clone_size: .
v_call: TRBV15
d_call: TRBD1
j_call: TRBJ2-7
cdr3_aa: CATSSAGQGYEQYF
cdr3_nt: TGTGCCACCAGCAGTGCGGGACAGGGGTACGAGCAGTACTTC

clone_size: .
v_call: TRBV9
d_call: TRBD2
j_call: TRBJ2-2
cdr3_aa: CASSGGPRGGDTGELFF
cdr3_nt: TGTGCCAGCAGCGGGGGCCCCCGGGGGGGTGACACCGGGGAGCTGTTTTTT

clone_size: .
v_call: TRBV4-1
d_call: .
j_call: TRBJ2-7
cdr3_aa: CASSRHRGEQYF
cdr3_nt: TGCGCCAGCAGCCGACACCGGGGGGAGCAGTACTTC

clone_size: few
v_call: TRBV19
d_call: TRBD2
j_call: TRBJ2-2
cdr3_aa: CASSIQPSGNTGELFF
cdr3_nt: TGTGCCAGTAGTATACAACCTAGCGGTAACACCGGGGAGCTGTTTTTT

clone_size: .
v_call: TRBV6-5
d_call: .
j_call: TRBJ1-2
cdr3_aa: CASLRRGANYGYTF
cdr3_nt: TGTGCCAGCCTCCGGCGGGGAGCTAACTATGGCTACACCTTC

clone_size: .
v_call: TRBV6-5
d_call: .
j_call: TRBJ1-6
cdr3_aa: CASLGSGSPLHF
cdr3_nt: TGTGCCAGCTTGGGCTCGGGGTCACCCCTCCACTTT

clone_size: .
v_call: TRBV24-1
d_call: .
j_call: TRBJ2-7
cdr3_aa: CATSADSTYEQYF
cdr3_nt: TGTGCCACCAGTGCGGACAGCACCTACGAGCAGTACTTC